These T cell receptor beta chains were read from a single sample in a study of blood T cells in healthy people across ages. MiXCR, run by TCRdb on the 5' RACE reads, gives a single entry per CDR3 protein. This sample has around 900,000 distinct CDR3 sequences, with about 53% found just once. Material for sequencing was blood. Receptor source: a woman aged 55-70 years in good health. The CDR3 runs from the conserved cysteine through the conserved F or W. Fields, in order: V gene, D gene, clone size, J gene, CDR3 DNA, CDR3 protein. The D gene is left open where the match is weak. Expanded clones are given a class, and other clones once, few, many or no size at all.

V: TRBV12-3/TRBV12-4; D: -; size: once; J: TRBJ2-2; DNA: TGTGCCAGCAGGCCCTTAAGGGGCGGGGAGCTGTTTTTT; CDR3: CASRPLRGGELFF
V: TRBV25-1; D: -; size: -; J: TRBJ2-7; DNA: TGTGCCAGCAGTGGCCATAGGGGGTCAAGAACTGGGGACGAGCAGTACTTC; CDR3: CASSGHRGSRTGDEQYF
V: TRBV5-1; D: TRBD2; size: few; J: TRBJ2-1; DNA: TGCGCCAGCAGCCCCGGACTAGCGGGATATCGCGAGCAGTTCTTC; CDR3: CASSPGLAGYREQFF
V: TRBV4-3; D: -; size: -; J: TRBJ2-3; DNA: TGCGCCAGCAGCCCATTAGCGGTAGGAACAGATACGCAGTATTTT; CDR3: CASSPLAVGTDTQYF
V: TRBV20-1; D: TRBD1; size: -; J: TRBJ1-5; DNA: TGCAGTGCCACGACAGGGGCTGGGTATAGCAATCAGCCCCAGCATTTT; CDR3: CSATTGAGYSNQPQHF
V: TRBV2; D: -; size: -; J: TRBJ2-3; DNA: TGTGCCAGCAACCACAGGGTTAGCACAGATACGCAGTATTTT; CDR3: CASNHRVSTDTQYF
V: TRBV7-9; D: TRBD1; size: -; J: TRBJ1-2; DNA: TGTGCCAGCACCACTCCCCCCCGGGACAGGGCCTTCACCTACACCTTC; CDR3: CASTTPPRDRAFTYTF
V: TRBV29-1; D: -; size: many; J: TRBJ2-7; DNA: TGCAGCGTTGGACACAACAACGAGCAGTACTTC; CDR3: CSVGHNNEQYF
V: TRBV7-9; D: -; size: many; J: TRBJ2-6; DNA: TGTGCCAGCAGCGCACCCCCACAGGTCCGCTCTGGGGCCAACGTCCTGACTTTC; CDR3: CASSAPPQVRSGANVLTF
V: TRBV3-1; D: -; size: -; J: TRBJ2-3; DNA: TGTGTCAGCAGCCAAGGTAGAAGTAATACGCAGTATTTT; CDR3: CVSSQGRSNTQYF
V: TRBV7-2; D: -; size: -; J: TRBJ1-2; DNA: TGTGCCAGCAGCCCACTTACAACAGCTAACTATGGCTACACCTTC; CDR3: CASSPLTTANYGYTF
V: TRBV21-1; D: -; size: -; J: TRBJ2-7; DNA: TGTGCCAGCAGCACGAGGCGGAGTGGCGTCAGGCCTGGGCAGTACTTC; CDR3: CASSTRRSGVRPGQYF
V: TRBV20-1; D: TRBD1; size: -; J: TRBJ2-2; DNA: TGCAGTGCTAGAACAGGGGGCTACACCGGGGAGCTGTTTTTT; CDR3: CSARTGGYTGELFF
V: TRBV10-3; D: -; size: -; J: TRBJ2-5; DNA: TGTGCCATCGAGAGAGGGGAGGCGGAGACCCAGTACTTC; CDR3: CAIERGEAETQYF
V: TRBV7-9; D: -; size: -; J: TRBJ2-7; DNA: TGTGCCAGCAGCTTCCTGGGGCAGAGGGGCGAGCAGTACTTC; CDR3: CASSFLGQRGEQYF
V: TRBV20-1; D: TRBD1; size: -; J: TRBJ1-5; DNA: TGCAGTGCTAGAGAGACAGGGGGCGGATTCGGCAATCAGCCCCAGCATTTT; CDR3: CSARETGGGFGNQPQHF
V: TRBV29-1; D: -; size: few; J: TRBJ2-4; DNA: TGCAGCGTTGAAACGGGGTTCAACGACATTCAGTACTTC; CDR3: CSVETGFNDIQYF
V: TRBV7-9; D: -; size: -; J: TRBJ2-3; DNA: TGTGCCAGCAGCCCATCTAGGTTAAGTAGCACAGATACGCAGTATTTT; CDR3: CASSPSRLSSTDTQYF
V: TRBV6-6; D: -; size: few; J: TRBJ2-7; DNA: TGTGCCAGCACCGACAAGGGGAAGCTAGCAACGACCTACGAGCAGTACTTC; CDR3: CASTDKGKLATTYEQYF
V: TRBV18; D: -; size: -; J: TRBJ2-7; DNA: TGTGCCAGCTCACCGGTGAGCAGTTCCTACGAGCAGTACTTC; CDR3: CASSPVSSSYEQYF
V: TRBV11-3; D: -; size: -; J: TRBJ2-1; DNA: TGTGCCAGCAGCCTCCAGTCCTACAATGAGCAGTTCTTC; CDR3: CASSLQSYNEQFF
V: TRBV7-2; D: -; size: once; J: TRBJ1-2; DNA: TGTGCCAGCAGCTTAGCCGGGGTTGGCTATGGCTACACCTTC; CDR3: CASSLAGVGYGYTF
V: TRBV7-9; D: TRBD2; size: once; J: TRBJ2-5; DNA: TGTGCCAGCAGCTTAGGTGGGCTAGCGGGAGATGCGGAGACCCAGTACTTC; CDR3: CASSLGGLAGDAETQYF
V: TRBV7-9; D: TRBD2; size: few; J: TRBJ2-7; DNA: TGTGCCAGCAGCTTCGGACTAGCGGGAGAAAGGCTATACGAGCAGTACTTC; CDR3: CASSFGLAGERLYEQYF
V: TRBV28; D: TRBD2; size: -; J: TRBJ2-5; DNA: TGTGCCAGCAGCTCTAGCGGGAGGGGGGGCCAAGAGACCCAGTACTTC; CDR3: CASSSSGRGGQETQYF
V: TRBV7-2; D: TRBD1; size: -; J: TRBJ1-3; DNA: TGTGCCAGCAGCTTCGGGACAGGGAATGGAAACACCATATATTTT; CDR3: CASSFGTGNGNTIYF
V: TRBV7-8; D: -; size: -; J: TRBJ1-5; DNA: TGTGCCAGCAGCTTAGAACCCGCGGGCAATCAGCCCCAGCATTTT; CDR3: CASSLEPAGNQPQHF
V: TRBV15; D: TRBD2; size: few; J: TRBJ2-1; DNA: TGTGCCACCAGCAGAGAAGCGGGAGCATACAATGAGCAGTTCTTC; CDR3: CATSREAGAYNEQFF
V: TRBV20-1; D: -; size: -; J: TRBJ2-5; DNA: TGCAGTGCTAGATTGCAGAGACAAGAGACCCAGTACTTC; CDR3: CSARLQRQETQYF
V: TRBV7-8; D: -; size: few; J: TRBJ2-5; DNA: TGTGCCAGCAGCATCCAGGGTGGGGCCCAAGAGACCCAGTACTTC; CDR3: CASSIQGGAQETQYF
V: TRBV6-5; D: TRBD1; size: -; J: TRBJ1-1; DNA: TGTGCCAGCAGTTATCCCCGTCCGGGACAGGGGGCGTTAGGGGGGAACACTGAAGCTTTCTTT; CDR3: CASSYPRPGQGALGGNTEAFF
V: TRBV7-9; D: TRBD2; size: -; J: TRBJ2-1; DNA: TGTGCCAGCAGCTTAAAGACTAGCGGGCGGGATGAGCAGTTCTTC; CDR3: CASSLKTSGRDEQFF
V: TRBV2; D: -; size: many; J: TRBJ1-2; DNA: TGTGCCAGCAGACTCGGGGGGCGAGGGGGCTACACCTTC; CDR3: CASRLGGRGGYTF
V: TRBV28; D: -; size: -; J: TRBJ1-4; DNA: TGTGCCAGCAGTCGAGATCGACTTAATGAAAAACTGTTTTTT; CDR3: CASSRDRLNEKLFF
V: TRBV2; D: -; size: -; J: TRBJ1-4; DNA: TGTGCCAGCAGTAGGACAGAAGAAAATGAAAAACTGTTTTTT; CDR3: CASSRTEENEKLFF
V: TRBV4-1; D: TRBD2; size: -; J: TRBJ2-7; DNA: TGCGCCAGCAGCCTAGCGGGAGGTGGGAACGAGCAGTACTTC; CDR3: CASSLAGGGNEQYF
V: TRBV7-6; D: TRBD1; size: -; J: TRBJ2-7; DNA: TGTGCCAGCAGCTTAGGTCAGGGGGACCTCGACGAGCAGTACTTC; CDR3: CASSLGQGDLDEQYF
V: TRBV18; D: -; size: -; J: TRBJ1-5; DNA: TGTGCCAGCTCACCCCAAGCTTATAGCAATCAGCCCCAGCATTTT; CDR3: CASSPQAYSNQPQHF
V: TRBV6-5; D: TRBD1; size: -; J: TRBJ2-5; DNA: TGTGCCGGCAGTTCGGGACAGGTCTCCCAAGAGACCCAGTACTTC; CDR3: CAGSSGQVSQETQYF
V: TRBV4-1; D: TRBD1; size: few; J: TRBJ2-7; DNA: TGCGCCAGCAGTAATAAAGTGGGGAGGCCCTCCCGGGACAGGGGTAATCGCTACGAGCAGTACTTC; CDR3: CASSNKVGRPSRDRGNRYEQYF